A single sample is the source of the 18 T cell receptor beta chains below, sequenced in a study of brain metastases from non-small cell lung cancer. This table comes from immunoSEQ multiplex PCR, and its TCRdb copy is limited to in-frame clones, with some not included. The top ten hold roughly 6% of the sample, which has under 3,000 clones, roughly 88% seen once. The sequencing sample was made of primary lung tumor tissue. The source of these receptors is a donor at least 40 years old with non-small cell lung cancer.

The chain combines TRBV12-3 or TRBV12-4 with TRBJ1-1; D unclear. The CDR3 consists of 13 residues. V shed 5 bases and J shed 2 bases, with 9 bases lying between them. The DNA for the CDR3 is TGTGCCAGCAGTCCCCATGATAACACTGAAGCTTTCTTT. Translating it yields CASSPHDNTEAFF.

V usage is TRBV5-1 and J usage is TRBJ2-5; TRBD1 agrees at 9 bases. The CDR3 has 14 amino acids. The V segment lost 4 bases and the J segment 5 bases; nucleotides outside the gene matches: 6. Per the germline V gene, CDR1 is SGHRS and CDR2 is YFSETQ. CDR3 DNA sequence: TGCGCCAGCAGCCAGACAGGGGGTAGCGAGACCCAGTACTTC. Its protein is CASSQTGGSETQYF. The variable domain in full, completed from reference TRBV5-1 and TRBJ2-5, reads KAGVTQTPRYLIKTRGQQVTLSCSPISGHRSVSWYQQTPGQGLQFLFEYFSETQRNKGNFPGRFSGRQFSNSRSEMNVSTLELGDSALYLCASSQTGGSETQYFGPGTRLLVL.

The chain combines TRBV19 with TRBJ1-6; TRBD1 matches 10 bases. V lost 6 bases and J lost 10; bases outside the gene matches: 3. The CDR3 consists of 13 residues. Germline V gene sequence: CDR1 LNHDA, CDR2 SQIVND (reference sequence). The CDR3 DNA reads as TGTGCCAGTAGGGGGACAGGGGAGTCACCCCTCCACTTT. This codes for CASRGTGESPLHF.

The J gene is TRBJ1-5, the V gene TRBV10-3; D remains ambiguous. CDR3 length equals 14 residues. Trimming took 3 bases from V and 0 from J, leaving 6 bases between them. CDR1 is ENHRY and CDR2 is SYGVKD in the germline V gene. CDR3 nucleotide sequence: TGTGCCATCAGTGAATCGGCTAGCAATCAGCCCCAGCATTTT. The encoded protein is CAISESASNQPQHF.

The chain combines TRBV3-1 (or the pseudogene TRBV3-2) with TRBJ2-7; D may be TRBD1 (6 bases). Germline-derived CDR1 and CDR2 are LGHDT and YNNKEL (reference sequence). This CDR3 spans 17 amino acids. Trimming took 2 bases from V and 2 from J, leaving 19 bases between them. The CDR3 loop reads CASSQPRDISEAYEQYF. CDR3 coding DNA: TGTGCCAGCAGCCAACCCCGGGACATTAGTGAAGCCTACGAGCAGTACTTC.

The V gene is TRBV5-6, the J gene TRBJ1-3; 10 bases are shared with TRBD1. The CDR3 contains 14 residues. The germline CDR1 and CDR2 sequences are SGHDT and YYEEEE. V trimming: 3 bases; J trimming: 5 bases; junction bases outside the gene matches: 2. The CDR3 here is CASSWGQGRNTIYF. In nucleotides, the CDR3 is TGTGCCAGCAGCTGGGGACAGGGGAGAAACACCATATATTTT.

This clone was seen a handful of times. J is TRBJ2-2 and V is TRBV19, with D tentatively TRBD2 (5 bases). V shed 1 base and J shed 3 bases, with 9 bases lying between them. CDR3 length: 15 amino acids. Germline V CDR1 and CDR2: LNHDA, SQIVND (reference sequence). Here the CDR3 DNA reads TGTGCCAGTAGTATAGCGTGGGAGTACACCGGGGAGCTGTTTTTT. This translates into CASSIAWEYTGELFF.

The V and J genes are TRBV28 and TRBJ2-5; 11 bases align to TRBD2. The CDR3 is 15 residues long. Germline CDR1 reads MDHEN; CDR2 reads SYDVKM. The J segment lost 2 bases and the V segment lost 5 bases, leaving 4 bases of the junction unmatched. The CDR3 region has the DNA TGTGCCAGCAGTCGCGGGACTAGCGGACAAGAGACCCAGTACTTC. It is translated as CASSRGTSGQETQYF.

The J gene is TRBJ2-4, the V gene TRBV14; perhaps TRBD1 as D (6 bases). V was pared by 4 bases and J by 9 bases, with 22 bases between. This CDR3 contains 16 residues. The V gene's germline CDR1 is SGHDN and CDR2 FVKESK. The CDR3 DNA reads TGTGCCAGCAGCCCTCTCTCAGGGACAACGGTCAGCATTCAGTACTTC. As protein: CASSPLSGTTVSIQYF. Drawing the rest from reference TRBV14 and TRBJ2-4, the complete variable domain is EAGVTQFPSHSVIEKGQTVTLRCDPISGHDNLYWYRRVMGKEIKFLLHFVKESKQDESGMPNNRFLAERTGGTYSTLKVQPAELEDSGVYFCASSPLSGTTVSIQYFGAGTRLSVL.

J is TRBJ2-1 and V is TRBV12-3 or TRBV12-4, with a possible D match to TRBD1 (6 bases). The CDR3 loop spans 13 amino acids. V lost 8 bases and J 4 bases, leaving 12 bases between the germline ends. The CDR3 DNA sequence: TGTGCCAGCCGTCAGGGGAATTACAATGAGCAGTTCTTC. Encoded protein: CASRQGNYNEQFF.

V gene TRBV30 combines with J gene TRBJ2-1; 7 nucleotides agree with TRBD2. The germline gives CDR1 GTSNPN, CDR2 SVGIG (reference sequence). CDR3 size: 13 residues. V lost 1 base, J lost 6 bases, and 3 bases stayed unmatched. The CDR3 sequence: CAWSGTSSNEQFF. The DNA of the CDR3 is TGTGCCTGGAGTGGGACTAGTTCCAATGAGCAGTTCTTC. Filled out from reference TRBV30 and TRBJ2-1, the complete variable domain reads SQTIHQWPATLVQPVGSPLSLECTVEGTSNPNLYWYRQAAGRGLQLLFYSVGIGQISSEVPQNLSASRPQDRQFILSSKKLLLSDSGFYLCAWSGTSSNEQFFGPGTRLTVL.

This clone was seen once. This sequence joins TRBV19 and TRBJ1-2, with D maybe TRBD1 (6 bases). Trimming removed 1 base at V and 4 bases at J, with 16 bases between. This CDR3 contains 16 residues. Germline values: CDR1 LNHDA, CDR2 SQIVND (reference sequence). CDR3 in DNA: TGTGCCAGTAGTATAGGACGACCTACAGGGCTCTATGGCTACACCTTC. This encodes CASSIGRPTGLYGYTF.

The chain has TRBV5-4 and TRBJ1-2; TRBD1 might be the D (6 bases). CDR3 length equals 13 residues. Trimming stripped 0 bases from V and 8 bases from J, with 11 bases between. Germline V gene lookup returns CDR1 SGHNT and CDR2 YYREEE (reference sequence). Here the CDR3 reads CASSLAGGGGYTF. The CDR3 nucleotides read TGTGCCAGCAGCTTGGCCGGGGGCGGGGGCTACACCTTC.

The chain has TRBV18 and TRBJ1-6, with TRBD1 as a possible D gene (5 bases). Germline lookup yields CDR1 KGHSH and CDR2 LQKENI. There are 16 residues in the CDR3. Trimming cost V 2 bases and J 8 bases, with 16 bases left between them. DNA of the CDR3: TGTGCCAGCTCACCATCCGATCGGGACTCTGATTCACCCCTCCACTTT. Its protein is CASSPSDRDSDSPLHF.

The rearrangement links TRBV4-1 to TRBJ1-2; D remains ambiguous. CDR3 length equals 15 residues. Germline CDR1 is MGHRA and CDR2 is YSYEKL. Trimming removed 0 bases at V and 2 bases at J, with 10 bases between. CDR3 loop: CASSQDLAENYGYTF. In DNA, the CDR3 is TGCGCCAGCAGCCAAGATCTTGCAGAAAACTATGGCTACACCTTC.

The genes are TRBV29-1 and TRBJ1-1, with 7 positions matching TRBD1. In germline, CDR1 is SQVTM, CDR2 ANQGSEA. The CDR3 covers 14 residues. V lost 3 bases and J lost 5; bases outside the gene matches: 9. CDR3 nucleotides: TGCAGCGTTGATAATGGGGCAGGGGGGACTGAAGCTTTCTTT. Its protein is CSVDNGAGGTEAFF.

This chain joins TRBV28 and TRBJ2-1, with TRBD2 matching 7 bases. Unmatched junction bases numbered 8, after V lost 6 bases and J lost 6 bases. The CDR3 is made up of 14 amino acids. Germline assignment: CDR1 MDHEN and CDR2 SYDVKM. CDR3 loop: CASRSPGLLNEQFF. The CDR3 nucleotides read TGTGCCAGCAGGAGTCCGGGACTACTCAATGAGCAGTTCTTC.

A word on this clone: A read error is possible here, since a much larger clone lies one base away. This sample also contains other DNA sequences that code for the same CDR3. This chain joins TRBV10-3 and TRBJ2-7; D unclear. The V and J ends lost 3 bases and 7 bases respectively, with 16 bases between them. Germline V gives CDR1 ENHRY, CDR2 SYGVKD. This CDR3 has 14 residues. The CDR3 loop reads CAISDPKDSYEQYF. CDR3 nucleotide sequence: TGTGCCATCAGTGATCCCAAAGATAGCTATGAGCAGTACTTC.